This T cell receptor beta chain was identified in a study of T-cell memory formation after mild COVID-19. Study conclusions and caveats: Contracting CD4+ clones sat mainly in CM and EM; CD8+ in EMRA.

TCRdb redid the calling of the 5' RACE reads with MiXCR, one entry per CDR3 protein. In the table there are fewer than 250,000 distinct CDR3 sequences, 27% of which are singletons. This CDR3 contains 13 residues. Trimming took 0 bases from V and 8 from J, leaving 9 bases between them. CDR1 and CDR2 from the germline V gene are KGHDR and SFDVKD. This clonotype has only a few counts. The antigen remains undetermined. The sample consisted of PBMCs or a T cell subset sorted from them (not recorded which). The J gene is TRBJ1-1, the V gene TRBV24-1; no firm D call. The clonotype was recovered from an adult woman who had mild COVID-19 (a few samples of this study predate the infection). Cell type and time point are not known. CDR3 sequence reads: CATSDLLKGEAFF. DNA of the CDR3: TGTGCCACCAGTGATTTGTTGAAGGGAGAAGCTTTCTTT.